The 9 T cell receptor beta chains below all came from one sample that was sequenced in a study of lymphopenia after photon versus proton radiotherapy. Assay: immunoSEQ multiplex PCR; the TCRdb copy retains only in-frame clones and omits some. Of approximately 20,000 clones in the sample, about 89% are singletons; the top ten hold approximately 6.5%. The input for sequencing was peripheral blood, taken from a patient treated with photon-based radiotherapy. The receptors shown here come from a man in his sixties with pancreatic cancer.

V and J are TRBV6-1 and TRBJ2-5; 8 bases agree with TRBD2. The CDR3 contains 15 residues. V lost 10 bases, J lost 5 bases, and 15 bases stayed unmatched. Per the germline V gene, CDR1 is MNHNS and CDR2 is SASEGT. CDR3 nucleotides: TGTGCCACCTCTGAGGGACTAGTGGGTTTCGAGACCCAGTACTTC. Translation gives CATSEGLVGFETQYF.

The V call is TRBV5-1, the J call TRBJ2-5; TRBD2 matches at 13 bases. The J call may be incorrect, as the DNA end agrees better with TRBJ2-7. This CDR3 has 15 residues. Germline loops: CDR1 SGHRS, CDR2 YFSETQ. The CDR3 reads CASSFGLAGAYEQYF. CDR3 bases: TGCGCCAGCAGCTTTGGACTAGCGGGGGCCTACGAGCAGTACTTC.

This clone appeared a single time. The chain links TRBV5-1 to TRBJ1-1; D perhaps matches TRBD1 (5 bases). Trimming stripped 4 bases from V and 0 bases from J, with 16 bases between. Germline CDR1 reads SGHRS; CDR2 reads YFSETQ. The CDR3 totals 16 residues. In DNA, the CDR3 is TGCGCCAGCAGCCCGGGACCAGCTATCATGAACACTGAAGCTTTCTTT. Translation: CASSPGPAIMNTEAFF. The full variable domain, in which reference TRBV5-1 and TRBJ1-1 provide the parts outside the CDR3, is KAGVTQTPRYLIKTRGQQVTLSCSPISGHRSVSWYQQTPGQGLQFLFEYFSETQRNKGNFPGRFSGRQFSNSRSEMNVSTLELGDSALYLCASSPGPAIMNTEAFFGQGTRLTVV.

The rearrangement links TRBV19 to TRBJ1-3, with D possibly matching TRBD1 (6 bases). The length of the CDR3 is 15 residues. Germline-derived CDR1 and CDR2 are LNHDA and SQIVND (reference sequence). The V gene lost 3 bases and the J gene lost 3 bases, with 12 bases spanning the gap. For the CDR3, the DNA is TGTGCCAGTAGTATTACAGGGTTCGGTGGAAACACCATATATTTT. Translated, it gives CASSITGFGGNTIYF.

The table lists this clone with a count of one. The chain is built from TRBV27 and TRBJ2-7; 8 bases fit TRBD2. V shed 5 bases, J shed 4 bases, and the junction held 4 bases outside the gene matches. From germline, CDR1 is MNHEY and CDR2 SMNVEV (reference sequence). This CDR3 region has 13 residues. CDR3 sequence (DNA): TGTGCCAGCAGTCCAGCGGGGGTTTACGAGCAGTACTTC. Amino acids: CASSPAGVYEQYF.

The rearrangement joins TRBV6-1 to TRBJ2-7; D not resolved. The CDR3 spans 11 residues. CDR1 MNHNS and CDR2 SASEGT come from the germline V gene. The ends were cut back, 2 bases at V and 4 bases at J, with 3 bases in the middle. For the CDR3, the DNA is TGTGCCAGCAGTGAAATTTACGAGCAGTACTTC. It specifies CASSEIYEQYF.

This chain connects TRBV10-3 to TRBJ2-7; TRBD2 aligns across 7 bases. CDR1 and CDR2 from the germline V gene are ENHRY and SYGVKD. V gave up 0 bases and J gave up 2 bases; unmatched junction bases: 4. The CDR3 sequence is 15 residues long. In nucleotides, the CDR3 is TGTGCCATCAGTGAGTCAGCAGGACTAGCCTACGAGCAGTACTTC. This sequence encodes CAISESAGLAYEQYF.

The chain joins TRBV6-1 to TRBJ2-7; 7 positions agree with TRBD1. Trimming at V came to 3 bases and at J to 3 bases, leaving 5 bases not matched to a gene. This CDR3 has 14 amino acids. Germline assignment: CDR1 MNHNS and CDR2 SASEGT. The CDR3 DNA follows: TGTGCCAGCAGTGATCAGGGGGTTCTCTACGAGCAGTACTTC. Its protein is CASSDQGVLYEQYF.

The chain combines TRBV2 with TRBJ1-4, with TRBD1 matching 7 bases. The CDR3 spans 14 residues. The J segment lost 6 bases and the V segment lost 7 bases, leaving 8 bases of the junction unmatched. The germline V gene has CDR1 SNHLY and CDR2 FYNNEI. CDR3 DNA sequence: TGTGCCAGCAATCAAAGAGACAGGGATGAAAAACTGTTTTTT. This encodes CASNQRDRDEKLFF.